This TCR beta chain appears in the sequencing data of a study of T cell responses to AZD1222 COVID-19 vaccine (dated by TCRdb to the early 2020s). General notes on the study: TCR sequencing was performed for approximately 240 trial participants, of whom some 200 were given two doses of AZD1222 and 26 were given two doses of MenACWY control vaccine. Enrollment into the trials was organized by age into subgroups of 18-55, 56-69 and 70-plus years, and those subgroups contained about 150, 27 and 61 TCR-sequenced participants, respectively.

The CDR3, cysteine through phenylalanine, is 13 amino acids long. The sequence is cut down to CDR3 DNA, 39 bases in frame from base 1. V is trimmed back by 6 bases and J by 6 bases, and the junction contains 4 bases that no gene match accounts for. Comments on this clone: Its antigen is not yet known. No clone much larger than this one lies a single base away; base qualities are absent.

The investigation overall reported the following: In the small 56-69-year group, the increase in depth fell short of significance, most likely because of low power. Vaccine-associated CD4 TCRs spanned the whole spike protein, with dominant responses in regions 160-218 and 743-854. Nearly half of unique spike-specific TCRs reportedly recognized epitopes outside regions mutated in the B.1.351 and B.1.1.7 variants. Most participants were white British and females outnumbered males, and the authors suggested that clonal diversity may have been underestimated. No day 14 peak-response samples were available, so repertoires were characterized only after the peak T cell response. Spike-specific TCR breadth and depth rose significantly after two AZD1222 doses compared with day 0 and with MenACWY recipients. Only 5 to 7 AZD1222 recipients were SARS-CoV-2 seropositive at baseline, limiting conclusions about previously exposed vaccinees.

This specimen's time point label, interpreted: baseline before first vaccination. The sample's treatment or condition, from its label and the paper: meningococcal conjugate vaccine given as trial control. Vaccinee samples were obtained from the UK trials COV001 and COV002, which included a single-blind randomized controlled phase 2/3 trial of AZD1222 (ChAdOx1 nCoV-19) in healthy adults. For TCRbeta chain sequencing, PBMC samples from trial participants were taken at day 0 and at day 28 after the second dose. The CDR3 regions of human TCRbeta chains were analyzed by immunosequencing. The source study handled its data this way. TCRs in the repertoires were compared against a reference library of SARS-CoV-2-specific TCRs that had been generated with the MIRA antigen-specificity platform. Breadth meant the fraction of unique TCRs that were SARS-CoV-2-associated, whereas depth meant the fraction of total T cells that were SARS-CoV-2-associated. Each spike-specific TCR was assigned to its reactive spike region and to a CD4 or CD8 class using the MIRA data. Log10-transformed breadth and depth values were compared by one-way ANOVA with Sidak's multiple comparisons tests. In TCRdb, the immuneACCESS table is reduced to in-frame sequences with V and J assigned. These tables do not hold every clone; where another copy was compared, an unresolved V gene accounts for under half, and the others remain unexplained. V, J and clone size derive from that table, while D and trimming were established from the DNA sequence. For this sample there are about 130,000 clones; roughly 87% appear just once. Of the sample, around 4.5% is held by the ten largest clones.

The sample was peripheral blood, taken on day 0 of MenACWY control vaccination. This TCR was sampled from an adult in good health. The chain is assembled from TRBV12-3 or TRBV12-4 and TRBJ1-5; 8 bases in the junction line up with TRBD1. The nucleotide sequence is given as TGTGCCAGCAGCTATACAGGGGGTCAGCCCCAGCATTTT. It translates to CASSYTGGQPQHF.